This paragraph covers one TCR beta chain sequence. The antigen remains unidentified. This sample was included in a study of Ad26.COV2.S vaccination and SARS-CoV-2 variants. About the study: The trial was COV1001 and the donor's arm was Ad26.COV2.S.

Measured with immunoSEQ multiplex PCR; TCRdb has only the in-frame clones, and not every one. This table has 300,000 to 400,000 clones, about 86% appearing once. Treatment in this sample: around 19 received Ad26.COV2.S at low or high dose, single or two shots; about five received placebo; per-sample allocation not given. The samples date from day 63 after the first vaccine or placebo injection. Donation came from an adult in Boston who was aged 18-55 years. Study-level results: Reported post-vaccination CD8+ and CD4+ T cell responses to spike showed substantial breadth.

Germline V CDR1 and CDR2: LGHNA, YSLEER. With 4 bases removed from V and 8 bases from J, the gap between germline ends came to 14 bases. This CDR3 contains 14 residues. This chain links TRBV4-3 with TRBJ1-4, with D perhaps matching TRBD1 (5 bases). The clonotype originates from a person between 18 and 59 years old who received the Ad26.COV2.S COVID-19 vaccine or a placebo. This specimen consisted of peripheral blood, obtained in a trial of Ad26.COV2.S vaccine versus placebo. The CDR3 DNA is TGCGCCAGCAGCCTTCTCGGATGGGGGGAAAAACTGTTTTTT. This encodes CASSLLGWGEKLFF.